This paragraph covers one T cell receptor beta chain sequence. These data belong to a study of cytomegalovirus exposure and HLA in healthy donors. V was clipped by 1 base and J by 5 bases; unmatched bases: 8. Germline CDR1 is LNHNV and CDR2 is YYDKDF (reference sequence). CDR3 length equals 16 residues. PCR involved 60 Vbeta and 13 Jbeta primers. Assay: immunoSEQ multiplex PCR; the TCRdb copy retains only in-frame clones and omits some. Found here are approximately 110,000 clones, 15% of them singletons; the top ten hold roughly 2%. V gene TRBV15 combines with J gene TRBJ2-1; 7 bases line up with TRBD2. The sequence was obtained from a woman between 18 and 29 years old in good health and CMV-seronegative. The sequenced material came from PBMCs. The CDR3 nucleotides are TGTGCCACCAGCAGAGGGGTTGCGGGAGCCGACAATGAGCAGTTCTTC. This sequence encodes CATSRGVAGADNEQFF.